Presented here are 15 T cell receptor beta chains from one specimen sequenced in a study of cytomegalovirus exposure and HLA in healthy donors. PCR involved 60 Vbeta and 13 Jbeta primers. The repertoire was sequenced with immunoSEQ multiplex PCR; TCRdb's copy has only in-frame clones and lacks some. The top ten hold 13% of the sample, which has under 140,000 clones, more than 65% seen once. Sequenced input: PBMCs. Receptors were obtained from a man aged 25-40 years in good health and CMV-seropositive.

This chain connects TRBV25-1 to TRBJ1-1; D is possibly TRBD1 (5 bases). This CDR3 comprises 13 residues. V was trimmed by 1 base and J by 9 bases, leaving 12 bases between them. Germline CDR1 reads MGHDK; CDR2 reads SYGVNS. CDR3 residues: CASSEFGRQKAFF. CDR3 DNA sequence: TGTGCCAGCAGTGAATTTGGGCGACAGAAAGCTTTCTTT.

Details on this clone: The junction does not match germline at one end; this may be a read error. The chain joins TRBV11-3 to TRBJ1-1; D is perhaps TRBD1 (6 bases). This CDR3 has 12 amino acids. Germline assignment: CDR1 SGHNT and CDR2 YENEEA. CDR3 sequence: CASSQRDTEAFF. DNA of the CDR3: TGTGCCAGCAGCCAGCGGGACACCGAAGCTTTCTTT.

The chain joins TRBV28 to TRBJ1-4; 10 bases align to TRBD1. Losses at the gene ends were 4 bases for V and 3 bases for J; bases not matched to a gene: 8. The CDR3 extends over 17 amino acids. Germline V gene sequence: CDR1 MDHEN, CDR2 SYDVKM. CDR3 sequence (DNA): TGTGCCAGCAGTTCCAATCGACAGGGGGCAGCTAATGAAAAACTGTTTTTT. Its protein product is CASSSNRQGAANEKLFF.

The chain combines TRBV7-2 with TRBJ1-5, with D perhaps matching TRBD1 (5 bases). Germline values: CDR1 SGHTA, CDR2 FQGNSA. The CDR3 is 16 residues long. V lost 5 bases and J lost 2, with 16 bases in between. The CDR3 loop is CASSRRSGGGNQPQHF. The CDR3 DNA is TGTGCCAGCAGCAGACGGAGTGGAGGGGGCAATCAGCCCCAGCATTTT.

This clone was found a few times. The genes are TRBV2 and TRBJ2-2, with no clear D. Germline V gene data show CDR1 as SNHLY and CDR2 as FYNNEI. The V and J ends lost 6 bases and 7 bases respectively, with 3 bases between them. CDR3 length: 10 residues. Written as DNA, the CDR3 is TGTGCCAGCAGCTACGGGGAGCTGTTTTTT. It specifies CASSYGELFF.

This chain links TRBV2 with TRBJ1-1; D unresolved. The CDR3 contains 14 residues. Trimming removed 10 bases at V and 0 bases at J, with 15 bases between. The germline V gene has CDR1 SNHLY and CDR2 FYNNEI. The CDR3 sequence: CATSPGDMNTEAFF. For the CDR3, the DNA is TGTGCCACCTCCCCGGGAGATATGAACACTGAAGCTTTCTTT.

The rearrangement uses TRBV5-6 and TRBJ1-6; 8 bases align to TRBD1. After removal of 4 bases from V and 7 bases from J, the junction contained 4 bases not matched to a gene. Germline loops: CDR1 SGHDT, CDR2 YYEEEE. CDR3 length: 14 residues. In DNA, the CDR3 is TGTGCCAGCAGCGTAGACAGGGGAAATTCACCCCTCCACTTT. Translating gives CASSVDRGNSPLHF.

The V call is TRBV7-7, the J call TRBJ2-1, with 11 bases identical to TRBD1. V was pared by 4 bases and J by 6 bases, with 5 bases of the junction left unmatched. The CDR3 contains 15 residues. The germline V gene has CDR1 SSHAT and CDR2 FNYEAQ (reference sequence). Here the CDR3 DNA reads TGTGCCAGCAGCTCCTGGACAGGGGGCATCAATGAGCAGTTCTTC. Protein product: CASSSWTGGINEQFF.

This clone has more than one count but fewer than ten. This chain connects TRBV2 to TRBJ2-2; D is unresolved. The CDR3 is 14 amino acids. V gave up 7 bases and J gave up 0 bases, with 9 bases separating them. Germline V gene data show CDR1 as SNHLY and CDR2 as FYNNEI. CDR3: CASTRTTNTGELFF. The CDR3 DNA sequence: TGTGCCAGCACCAGAACAACGAACACCGGGGAGCTGTTTTTT.

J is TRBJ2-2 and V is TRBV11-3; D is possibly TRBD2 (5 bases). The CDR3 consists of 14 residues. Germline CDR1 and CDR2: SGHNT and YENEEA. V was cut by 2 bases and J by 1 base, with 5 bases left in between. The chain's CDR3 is CASSLSGNTGELFF. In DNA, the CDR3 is TGTGCCAGCAGCTTAAGCGGGAACACCGGGGAGCTGTTTTTT. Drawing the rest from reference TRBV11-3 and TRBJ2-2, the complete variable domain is EAGVVQSPRYKIIEKKQPVAFWCNPISGHNTLYWYLQNLGQGPELLIRYENEEAVDDSQLPKDRFSAERLKGVDSTLKIQPAELGDSAVYLCASSLSGNTGELFFGEGSRLTVL.

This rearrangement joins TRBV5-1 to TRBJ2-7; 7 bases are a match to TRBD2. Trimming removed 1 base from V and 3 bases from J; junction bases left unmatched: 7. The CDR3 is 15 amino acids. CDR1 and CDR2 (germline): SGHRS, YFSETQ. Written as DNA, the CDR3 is TGCGCCAGCAGCTTGATCAGCGGGGAGGTCTACGAGCAGTACTTC. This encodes CASSLISGEVYEQYF.

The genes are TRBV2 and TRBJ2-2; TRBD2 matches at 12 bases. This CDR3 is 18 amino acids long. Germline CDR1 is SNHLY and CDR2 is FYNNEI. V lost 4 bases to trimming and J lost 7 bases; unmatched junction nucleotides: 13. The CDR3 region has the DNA TGTGCCAGCAGTGGATCTCGACTAGCGGGGGCGATGGGCGGGGAGCTGTTTTTT. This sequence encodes CASSGSRLAGAMGGELFF.

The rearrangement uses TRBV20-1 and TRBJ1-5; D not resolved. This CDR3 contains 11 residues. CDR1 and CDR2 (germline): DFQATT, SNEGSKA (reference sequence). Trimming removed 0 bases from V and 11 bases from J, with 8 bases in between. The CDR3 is CSARDRRAQHF. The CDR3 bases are TGCAGTGCTAGAGACAGGAGGGCCCAGCATTTT.

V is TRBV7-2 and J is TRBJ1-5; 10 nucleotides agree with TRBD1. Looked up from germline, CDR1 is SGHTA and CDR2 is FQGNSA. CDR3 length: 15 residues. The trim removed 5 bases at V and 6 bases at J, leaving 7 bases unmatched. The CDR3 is CASSRDRGYGQPQHF. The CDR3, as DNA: TGTGCCAGCAGCCGGGACAGGGGATATGGTCAGCCCCAGCATTTT.

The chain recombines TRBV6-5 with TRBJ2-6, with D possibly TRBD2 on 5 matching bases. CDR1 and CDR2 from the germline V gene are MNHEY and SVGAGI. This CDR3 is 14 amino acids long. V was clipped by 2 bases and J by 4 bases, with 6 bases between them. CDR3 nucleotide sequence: TGTGCCAGCAGTTACGGAGGAGGGGCCAACGTCCTGACTTTC. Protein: CASSYGGGANVLTF.